Reported below is one T cell receptor (beta chain). This record comes from a study of T cell changes during pregnancy in multiple sclerosis. Assay used: immunoSEQ multiplex PCR; TCRdb lists only in-frame clones, some missing. Of about 60,000 clones in the sample, around 96% are singletons; the top ten hold 2% to 2.5%. V was clipped by 5 bases and J by 2 bases, with 16 bases between them. Germline V gene sequence: CDR1 SEHNR, CDR2 FQNEAQ (reference sequence). The CDR3 runs 16 residues. The chain has TRBV7-9 and TRBJ2-1; D perhaps matches TRBD1 (7 bases). The TCR sequence derives from a female donor with multiple sclerosis, enrolled in a pregnancy study. Sequenced here: CD8+ T cells from peripheral blood mononuclear cells, sampled after pregnancy. In DNA, the CDR3 is TGTGCCAGCAGCCAGGGGGGCGGAGGGGCCTACAATGAGCAGTTCTTC. It specifies CASSQGGGGAYNEQFF.